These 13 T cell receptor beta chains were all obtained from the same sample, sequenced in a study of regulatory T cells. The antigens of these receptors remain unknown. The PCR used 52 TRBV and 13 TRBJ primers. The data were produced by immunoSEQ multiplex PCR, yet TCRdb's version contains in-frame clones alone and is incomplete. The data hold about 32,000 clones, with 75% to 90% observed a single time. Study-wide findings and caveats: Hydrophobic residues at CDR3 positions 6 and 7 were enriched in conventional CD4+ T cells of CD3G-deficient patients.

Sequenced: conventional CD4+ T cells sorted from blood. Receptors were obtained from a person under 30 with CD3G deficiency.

For the CDR3, the DNA is TGTGCCAGCAGCTTCAGCCTGGGGGTCGCAGATACGCAGTATTTT. It translates to CASSFSLGVADTQYF. The rearrangement uses TRBV7-8 and TRBJ2-3; D may match TRBD1 or TRBD2 (5 bases each). The CDR3 has 15 amino acids. Germline V gene sequence: CDR1 SGHVS, CDR2 FQNEAQ. V dropped 3 bases and J dropped 4 bases, with 14 bases sitting between them.

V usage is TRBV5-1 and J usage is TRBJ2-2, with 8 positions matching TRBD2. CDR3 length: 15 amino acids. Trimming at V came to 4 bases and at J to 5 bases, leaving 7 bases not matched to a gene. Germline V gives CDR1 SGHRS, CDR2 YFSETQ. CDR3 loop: CASSTSGSRTGELFF. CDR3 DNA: TGCGCCAGCAGCACAAGCGGGAGTCGGACCGGGGAGCTGTTTTTT.

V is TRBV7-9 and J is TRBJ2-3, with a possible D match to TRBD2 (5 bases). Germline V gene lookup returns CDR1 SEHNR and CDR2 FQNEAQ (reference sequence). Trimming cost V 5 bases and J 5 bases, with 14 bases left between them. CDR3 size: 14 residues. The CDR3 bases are TGTGCCAGCAGCCCAGTCTTTGGGAGAGATACGCAGTATTTT. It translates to CASSPVFGRDTQYF.

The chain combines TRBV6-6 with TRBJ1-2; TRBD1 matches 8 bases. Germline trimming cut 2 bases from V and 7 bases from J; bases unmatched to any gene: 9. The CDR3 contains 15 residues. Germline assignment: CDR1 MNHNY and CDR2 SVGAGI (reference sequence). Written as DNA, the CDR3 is TGTGCCAGCAGTTACAGAACTGGACAGGGCTCTGGCTACACCTTC. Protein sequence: CASSYRTGQGSGYTF.

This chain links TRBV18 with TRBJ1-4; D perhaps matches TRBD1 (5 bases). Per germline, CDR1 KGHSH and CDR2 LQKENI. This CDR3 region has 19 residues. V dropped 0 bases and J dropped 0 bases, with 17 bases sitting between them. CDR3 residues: CASSPPVRPRDSTNEKLFF. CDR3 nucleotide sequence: TGTGCCAGCTCACCACCGGTCAGGCCCAGGGATTCAACTAATGAAAAACTGTTTTTT.

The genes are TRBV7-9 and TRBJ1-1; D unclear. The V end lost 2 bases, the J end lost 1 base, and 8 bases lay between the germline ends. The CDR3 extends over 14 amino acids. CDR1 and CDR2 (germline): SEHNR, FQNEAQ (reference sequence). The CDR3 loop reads CASSLSQTNTEAFF. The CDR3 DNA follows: TGTGCCAGCAGCTTATCACAGACGAACACTGAAGCTTTCTTT. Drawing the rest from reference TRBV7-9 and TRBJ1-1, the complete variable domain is DTGVSQNPRHKITKRGQNVTFRCDPISEHNRLYWYRQTLGQGPEFLTYFQNEAQLEKSRLLSDRFSAERPKGSFSTLEIQRTEQGDSAMYLCASSLSQTNTEAFFGQGTRLTVV.

Here the CDR3 DNA reads TGTGCCAGCAATCGCAGGGGGATGAACACTGAAGCTTTCTTT. Residues: CASNRRGMNTEAFF. The rearrangement joins TRBV6-1 to TRBJ1-1; TRBD1 matches at 7 bases. CDR3 length equals 14 residues. V lost 7 bases, J lost 0 bases, and 5 bases stayed unmatched. Per the germline V gene, CDR1 is MNHNS and CDR2 is SASEGT.

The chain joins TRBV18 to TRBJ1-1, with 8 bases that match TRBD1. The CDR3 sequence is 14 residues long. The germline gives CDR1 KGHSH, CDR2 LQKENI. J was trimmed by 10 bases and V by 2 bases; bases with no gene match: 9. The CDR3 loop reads CASSPGQGEVGAFF. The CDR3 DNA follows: TGTGCCAGCTCACCAGGACAGGGAGAGGTTGGAGCTTTCTTT.

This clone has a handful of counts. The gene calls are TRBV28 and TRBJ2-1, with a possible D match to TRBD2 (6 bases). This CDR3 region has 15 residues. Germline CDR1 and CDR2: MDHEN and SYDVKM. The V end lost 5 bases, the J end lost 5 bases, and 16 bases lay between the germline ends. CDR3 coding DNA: TGTGCCAGCAGTCTGGGAGGCCTTTTGAACAATGAGCAGTTCTTC. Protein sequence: CASSLGGLLNNEQFF.

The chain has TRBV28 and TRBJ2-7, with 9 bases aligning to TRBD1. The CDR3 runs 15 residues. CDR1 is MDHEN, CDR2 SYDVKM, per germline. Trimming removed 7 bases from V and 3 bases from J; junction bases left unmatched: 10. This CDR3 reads CASKARGQGGYEQYF. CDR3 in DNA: TGTGCCAGCAAAGCACGGGGACAGGGCGGCTACGAGCAGTACTTC.

CDR3 region: CASSAGDRGLHQPQHF. The CDR3 DNA reads as TGTGCCAGCAGTGCCGGGGACAGGGGCCTCCATCAGCCCCAGCATTTT. V gene TRBV6-1 combines with J gene TRBJ1-5, with 10 bases aligning to TRBD1. The CDR3 length is 16 residues. V gave up 4 bases and J gave up 5 bases; unmatched junction bases: 8. CDR1 is MNHNS, CDR2 SASEGT, per germline.

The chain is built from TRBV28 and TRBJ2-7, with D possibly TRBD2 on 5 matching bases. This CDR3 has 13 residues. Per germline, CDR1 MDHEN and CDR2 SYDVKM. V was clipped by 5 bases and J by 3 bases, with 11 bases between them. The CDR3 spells CASSPRTRYEQYF. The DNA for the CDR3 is TGTGCCAGCAGTCCCCGGACTCGCTACGAGCAGTACTTC.

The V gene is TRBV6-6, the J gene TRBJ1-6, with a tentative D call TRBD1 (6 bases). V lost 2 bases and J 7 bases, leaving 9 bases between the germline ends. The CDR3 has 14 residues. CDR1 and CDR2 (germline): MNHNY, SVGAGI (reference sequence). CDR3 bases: TGTGCCAGCAGTTACGGGGGGCAAAATTCACCCCTCCACTTT. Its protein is CASSYGGQNSPLHF.